The 21 T cell receptor beta chains listed next were all sequenced from one sample in a study of CD8 T cells in Susac syndrome. Random hexamers were used to reverse transcribe roughly 0.45 to 1 ug of RNA. Via MiXCR, TCRdb re-called the immunoSEQ multiplex PCR reads, giving one row per CDR3 protein. The repertoire holds about 300,000 distinct CDR3 sequences, with around 89% as singletons. The specimen sequenced was CD8+ T cells from PBMCs. The source of these receptors is a human donor with multiple sclerosis.

CDR3 bases: TGTGCCACCAGCAGAGACCTGACAGGCTACGAGCAGTACTTC. Its protein product is CATSRDLTGYEQYF. The rearrangement links TRBV15 to TRBJ2-7; D possibly corresponds to TRBD1 (6 bases). This CDR3 contains 14 residues. Trimming cost V 0 bases and J 3 bases, with 9 bases left between them. Germline loops: CDR1 LNHNV, CDR2 YYDKDF (reference sequence).

The CDR3 is CASSYFLLAVRTGYNEQFF. The CDR3 coding sequence is TGCGCCAGCAGCTACTTCCTTCTAGCGGTTCGAACGGGCTACAATGAGCAGTTCTTC. The V and J genes are TRBV4-1 and TRBJ2-1; 7 positions match TRBD2. Germline lookup yields CDR1 MGHRA and CDR2 YSYEKL. The CDR3 has 19 residues. V shed 5 bases and J 3 bases; nucleotides not matched to a gene: 19.

This chain links TRBV19 with TRBJ2-7, with unresolved D. Germline values: CDR1 LNHDA, CDR2 SQIVND (reference sequence). The CDR3 extends over 11 amino acids. V shed 10 bases and J shed 3 bases, with 10 bases lying between them. CDR3 nucleotide sequence: TGTGCCACTATGGATTTCTACGAGCAGTACTTC. Translated, it gives CATMDFYEQYF.

The chain uses TRBV24-1 and TRBJ2-5; D is possibly TRBD1 (5 bases). This CDR3 spans 15 amino acids. V was trimmed by 0 bases and J by 2 bases, leaving 9 bases between them. Per germline, CDR1 KGHDR and CDR2 SFDVKD. The CDR3 loop is CATSDLWQGQETQYF. The CDR3, as DNA: TGTGCCACCAGTGATTTGTGGCAGGGACAAGAGACCCAGTACTTC.

This sequence joins TRBV20-1 and TRBJ2-1; tentatively, D is TRBD1 or TRBD2 (6 bases each). V lost 1 base, J lost 0 bases, and 10 bases lay in between. The CDR3 extends over 15 amino acids. Germline CDR1 reads DFQATT; CDR2 reads SNEGSKA (reference sequence). The CDR3 DNA reads TGCAGTGCTAGAGCAGGAGGGGGCTCCTACAATGAGCAGTTCTTC. The encoded protein is CSARAGGGSYNEQFF.

This clonotype was observed a handful of times. V and J are TRBV29-1 and TRBJ2-2; no clear D. Trimming took off 4 bases at V and 2 bases at J, with 8 bases between the two ends. The CDR3 totals 13 residues. Germline V gene data show CDR1 as SQVTM and CDR2 as ANQGSEA. The CDR3 sequence is CSVGDSNTGELFF. The CDR3 DNA reads as TGCAGCGTTGGTGACTCTAACACCGGGGAGCTGTTTTTT.

This sequence joins TRBV23-1 and TRBJ2-5; the match to TRBD2 covers 11 bases. TRBV23-1 is known as an ORF, though its function is uncertain. The ends lost 6 bases at V and 5 bases at J; junction bases unmatched: 5. CDR3 length: 14 amino acids. CDR3 loop: CASRPGLAVETQYF. For the CDR3, the DNA is TGCGCCAGCAGACCGGGACTAGCGGTTGAGACCCAGTACTTC.

This clonotype was counted a single time. The genes are TRBV20-1 and TRBJ2-2, with D tentatively TRBD2 (6 bases). The germline gives CDR1 DFQATT, CDR2 SNEGSKA (reference sequence). This CDR3 contains 17 residues. V dropped 1 base and J dropped 4 bases, with 19 bases sitting between them. The CDR3 bases are TGCAGTGCTAGAGCAATTCCGGGACTCCCCAGCACCGGGGAGCTGTTTTTT. This encodes CSARAIPGLPSTGELFF.

In DNA, the CDR3 is TGTGCCAGCAGCTCCTCGGGCTTAAGGGGTGCTACGCAGTATTTT. Its translation is CASSSSGLRGATQYF. The chain links TRBV7-9 to TRBJ2-3; the D gene is possibly TRBD1 (5 bases). With 4 bases removed from V and 8 bases from J, the gap between germline ends came to 19 bases. CDR1 is SEHNR and CDR2 is FQNEAQ in the germline V gene (reference sequence). This CDR3 is built from 15 residues. The whole variable domain, filled in from reference TRBV7-9 and TRBJ2-3, reads DTGVSQNPRHKITKRGQNVTFRCDPISEHNRLYWYRQTLGQGPEFLTYFQNEAQLEKSRLLSDRFSAERPKGSFSTLEIQRTEQGDSAMYLCASSSSGLRGATQYFGPGTRLTVL.

The genes are TRBV20-1 and TRBJ1-1; D not resolved. With 7 bases removed from V and 4 bases from J, the gap between germline ends came to 4 bases. This CDR3 is built from 9 residues. Germline V gives CDR1 DFQATT, CDR2 SNEGSKA (reference sequence). The DNA of the CDR3 is TGCAGTGGCACCACTGAAGCTTTCTTT. This sequence encodes CSGTTEAFF.

In DNA, the CDR3 is TGTGCCAGCAGCGATTCCACGGGGGAGGTCGGCCGCCGAGGGCTGTTTTTT. This gives the protein CASSDSTGEVGRRGLFF. The chain carries TRBV7-9 and TRBJ2-2, with D maybe TRBD2 (6 bases). Trimming cost V 5 bases and J 13 bases, with 29 bases left between them. Germline CDR1 and CDR2: SEHNR and FQNEAQ (reference sequence). This CDR3 comprises 17 residues.

This sequence joins TRBV5-6 and TRBJ2-5, with 8 bases lining up with TRBD1. This CDR3 has 16 amino acids. V was clipped by 2 bases and J by 1 base; unmatched bases: 7. Germline V gene sequence: CDR1 SGHDT, CDR2 YYEEEE. Written as DNA, the CDR3 is TGTGCCAGCAGCTTTTTGACAGGGGTTATCCAAGAGACCCAGTACTTC. Protein product: CASSFLTGVIQETQYF.

CDR3 sequence reads: CASSVVGAAPSTDTQYF. The CDR3 DNA reads as TGTGCCAGCAGCGTAGTTGGGGCGGCGCCCAGCACAGATACGCAGTATTTT. The chain joins TRBV9 to TRBJ2-3; D may be TRBD1 (5 bases). V was pared by 0 bases and J by 0 bases, with 14 bases between. CDR1 and CDR2 (germline): SGDLS, YYNGEE. The length of the CDR3 is 17 residues.

This clonotype has only one observation. The genes are TRBV6-2 or TRBV6-3 and TRBJ2-2, with unresolved D. In germline, CDR1 is MNHEY, CDR2 SVGEGT. The CDR3 is 12 residues long. Trimming removed 6 bases from V and 6 bases from J, with 8 bases in between. The CDR3 DNA is TGTGCCAGCAGGGGGTTGGCCGGGGAGCTGTTTTTT. Protein product: CASRGLAGELFF.

The chain joins TRBV30 to TRBJ2-2, with a tentative D call TRBD2 (7 bases). The CDR3 is 12 amino acids. The V end lost 5 bases, the J end lost 6 bases, and 10 bases lay between the germline ends. Germline V gene lookup returns CDR1 GTSNPN and CDR2 SVGIG (reference sequence). DNA of the CDR3: TGTGCCTGGTCGGGGGGCGCCGGGGAGCTGTTTTTT. It yields the protein CAWSGGAGELFF.

The CDR3, as DNA: TGTGCCAGCAGCGTGGGAGAGTTCGACTACGAGCAGTACTTC. Its protein product is CASSVGEFDYEQYF. The chain carries TRBV9 and TRBJ2-7; TRBD2 is a possible D gene (5 bases). This CDR3 has 14 residues. In germline, CDR1 is SGDLS, CDR2 YYNGEE. The germline V and J ends were trimmed by 2 bases and 3 bases, with 12 bases remaining between them.

The genes are TRBV27 and TRBJ2-5, with TRBD2 matching over 14 bases. The junction had 8 bases not matched to a gene; V was cut back by 0 bases and J by 5 bases. Germline values: CDR1 MNHEY, CDR2 SMNVEV (reference sequence). This CDR3 is 18 amino acids long. The CDR3 coding sequence is TGTGCCAGCAGTTTATCAACCCCGGGACTAGCGGGAGATGAGACCCAGTACTTC. Its protein is CASSLSTPGLAGDETQYF.

V is TRBV6-1 and J is TRBJ1-2, with 7 bases lining up with TRBD1. The CDR3 totals 14 residues. V shed 8 bases, J shed 5 bases, and the junction held 11 bases outside the gene matches. Germline CDR1 reads MNHNS; CDR2 reads SASEGT. CDR3 in amino acids: CASVTGQNEYGYTF. The DNA for the CDR3 is TGTGCCAGCGTTACGGGACAGAATGAATATGGCTACACCTTC.

The chain combines TRBV27 with TRBJ2-7; 10 nucleotides align to TRBD1. Germline loops: CDR1 MNHEY, CDR2 SMNVEV (reference sequence). The CDR3 has 15 amino acids. V lost 4 bases to trimming and J lost 4 bases; unmatched junction nucleotides: 7. DNA for the CDR3: TGTGCCAGCAGTTCACCGGGACAGGGGCTGTACGAGCAGTACTTC. It yields the protein CASSSPGQGLYEQYF.

A few counts support this clonotype. The V call is TRBV20-1, the J call TRBJ2-7, with D possibly called TRBD1 or TRBD2 (5 bases each). Trimming stripped 0 bases from V and 3 bases from J, with 12 bases between. Germline loops: CDR1 DFQATT, CDR2 SNEGSKA (reference sequence). CDR3 length equals 14 residues. The CDR3 spells CSAREGESYYEQYF. The CDR3 DNA reads TGCAGTGCTAGAGAAGGGGAGTCCTACTACGAGCAGTACTTC.

This chain joins TRBV9 and TRBJ2-1, with D possibly being TRBD2 (5 bases). Per the germline V gene, CDR1 is SGDLS and CDR2 is YYNGEE. The CDR3 covers 14 residues. V was cut by 0 bases and J by 7 bases, with 11 bases left in between. Here the CDR3 reads CASSVEEGWNEQFF. The CDR3 bases are TGTGCCAGCAGCGTAGAAGAGGGATGGAATGAGCAGTTCTTC.